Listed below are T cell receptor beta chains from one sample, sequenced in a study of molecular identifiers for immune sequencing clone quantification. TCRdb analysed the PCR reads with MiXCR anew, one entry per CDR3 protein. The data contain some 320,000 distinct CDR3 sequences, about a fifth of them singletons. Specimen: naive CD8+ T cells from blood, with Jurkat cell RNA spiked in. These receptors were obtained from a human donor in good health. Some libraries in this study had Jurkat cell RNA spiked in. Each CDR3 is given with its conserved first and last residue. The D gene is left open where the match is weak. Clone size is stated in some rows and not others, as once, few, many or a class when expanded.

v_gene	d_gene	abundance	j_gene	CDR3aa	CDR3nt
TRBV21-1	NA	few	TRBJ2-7	CASSKVGTGNHEQYF	NA
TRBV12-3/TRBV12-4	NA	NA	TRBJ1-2	CASSPGTLYGYTF	TGTGCCAGCAGCCCCGGGACATTATATGGCTACACCTTC
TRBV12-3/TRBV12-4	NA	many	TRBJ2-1	CASSLAGDEQFF	TGCGCCAGCAGCTTGGCCGGGGATGAGCAGTTCTTC
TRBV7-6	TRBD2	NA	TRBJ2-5	CASSLNREANQETQYF	TGTGCCAGCAGCTTAAACCGGGAGGCAAACCAAGAGACCCAGTACTTC
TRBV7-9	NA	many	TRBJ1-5	CASSPGVGYPQHF	TGTGCCAGCAGCCCCGGGGTAGGGTATCCCCAGCATTTT
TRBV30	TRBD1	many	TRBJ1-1	CAWSTGTGDPEAFF	TGTGCCTGGAGCACCGGGACAGGGGATCCCGAAGCTTTCTTT
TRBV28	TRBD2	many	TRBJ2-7	CASRTLGLAARQGSYEQYF	TGTGCCAGCCGTACCCTGGGGCTAGCGGCGCGACAAGGGTCCTACGAGCAGTACTTC
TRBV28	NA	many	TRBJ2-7	CASQTGSRSSYEQYF	TGTGCCAGCCAGACCGGGAGTCGGTCTTCGTACGAGCAGTACTTC
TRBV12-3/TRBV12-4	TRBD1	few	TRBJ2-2	CASSFQGATGELFF	TGTGCCAGCAGTTTTCAGGGGGCAACCGGGGAGCTGTTTTTT
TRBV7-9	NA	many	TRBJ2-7	CASSSLEYEQYF	TGTGCCAGCAGCTCTCTTGAATACGAGCAGTACTTC
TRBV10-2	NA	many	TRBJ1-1	CASSERGSEAFF	TGCGCCAGCAGTGAGAGGGGGAGTGAAGCTTTCTTT
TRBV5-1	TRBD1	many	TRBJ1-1	CASSFPGQDGEAFF	TGCGCCAGCAGCTTCCCGGGACAGGACGGTGAAGCTTTCTTT
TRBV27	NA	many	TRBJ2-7	CASRTQGGSYEQYF	TGTGCCAGCAGAACCCAGGGGGGCTCCTACGAGCAGTACTTC
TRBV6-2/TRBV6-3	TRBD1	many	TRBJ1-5	CASSWGQDSNQPQHF	TGTGCCAGCAGTTGGGGACAGGATAGCAATCAGCCCCAGCATTTT
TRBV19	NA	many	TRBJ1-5	CASSTGHQPQHF	TGTGCCAGTAGTACAGGCCATCAGCCCCAGCATTTT
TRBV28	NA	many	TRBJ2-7	CASSSGHLNDEQYF	TGTGCCAGCAGTTCCGGGCACCTCAACGACGAGCAGTACTTC
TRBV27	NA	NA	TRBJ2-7	CASSFSRGYEQYF	TGTGCCAGCAGTTTCTCCAGGGGTTACGAGCAGTACTTC
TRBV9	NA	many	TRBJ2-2	CASSPRDRNTGELFF	TGTGCCAGCAGCCCGCGGGACAGGAACACCGGGGAGCTGTTTTTT
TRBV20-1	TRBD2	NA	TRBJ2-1	CSARDLRTSGRMEQFF	TGCAGTGCTAGAGATTTGCGGACTAGCGGGAGGATGGAGCAGTTCTTC
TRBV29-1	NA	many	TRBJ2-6	CSVETGQEANVLTF	TGCAGCGTTGAAACAGGGCAGGAGGCCAACGTCCTGACTTTC
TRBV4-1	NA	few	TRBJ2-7	CASSQARATNYEQYF	TGCGCCAGCAGCCAAGCCCGCGCAACCAACTACGAGCAGTACTTC
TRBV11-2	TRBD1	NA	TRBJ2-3	CASSSPGQLSDTQYF	TGTGCCAGCAGCAGCCCGGGACAGCTTTCAGATACGCAGTATTTT
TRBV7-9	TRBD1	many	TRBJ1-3	CASSTTTTGQVHSGNTIYF	TGTGCCAGCAGCACTACAACAACCGGACAGGTCCACTCTGGAAACACCATATATTTT
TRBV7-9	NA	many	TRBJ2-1	CASSLSWGQIDNEQFF	TGTGCCAGCAGCTTATCATGGGGCCAGATAGACAATGAGCAGTTCTTC
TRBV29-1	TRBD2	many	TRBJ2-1	CSVWREGLNEQFF	TGCAGCGTGTGGCGGGAGGGCCTCAATGAGCAGTTCTTC
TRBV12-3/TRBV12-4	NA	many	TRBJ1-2	CATGAPDPYGYTF	TGTGCCACGGGGGCGCCCGACCCCTATGGCTACACCTTC
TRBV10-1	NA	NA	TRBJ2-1	CASSVNTGLDEQFF	TGCGCCAGCAGTGTAAATACAGGGCTGGATGAGCAGTTCTTC
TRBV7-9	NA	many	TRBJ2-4	CASSSYRELAKNIQYF	TGTGCCAGCAGCTCATATAGAGAGCTAGCCAAAAACATTCAGTACTTC
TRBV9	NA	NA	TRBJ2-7	CASSVEAKTYEQYF	TGTGCCAGCAGCGTAGAGGCCAAGACGTACGAGCAGTACTTC
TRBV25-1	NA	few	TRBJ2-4	CASLDRQNIQYF	TGTGCCAGCTTGGACAGACAAAACATTCAGTACTTC
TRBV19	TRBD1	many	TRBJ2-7	CASTPGQGAYEQYF	TGTGCCAGTACCCCGGGACAGGGGGCCTACGAGCAGTACTTC
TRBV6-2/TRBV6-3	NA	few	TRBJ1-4	CASRPGAPNEKLFF	TGTGCCAGCAGACCCGGAGCGCCCAATGAAAAACTGTTTTTT
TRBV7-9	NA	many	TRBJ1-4	CASSPPAANEKLFF	TGTGCCAGCAGCCCCCCTGCGGCTAATGAAAAACTGTTTTTT
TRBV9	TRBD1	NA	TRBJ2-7	CASSVDGQGADEQYF	TGTGCCAGCAGCGTAGACGGACAGGGGGCGGACGAGCAGTACTTC
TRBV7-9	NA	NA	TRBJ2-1	CASSLVGEELFF	TGTGCCAGCAGCTTAGTAGGTGAGGAGCTGTTCTTC
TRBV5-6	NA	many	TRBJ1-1	CASSQGRHTEAFF	TGTGCCAGCAGCCAGGGTCGTCACACTGAAGCTTTCTTT
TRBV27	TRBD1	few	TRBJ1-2	CASGLGGAYGYTF	TGTGCCAGCGGTCTAGGGGGCGCCTATGGCTACACCTTC
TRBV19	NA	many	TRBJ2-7	CASSPGWSSYEQYF	TGTGCCAGTAGTCCAGGCTGGAGTTCCTACGAGCAGTACTTC
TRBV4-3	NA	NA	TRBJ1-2	CANSQSEQPYYYGYTF	TGCGCCAACAGCCAATCCGAACAGCCTTATTACTATGGCTACACCTTC
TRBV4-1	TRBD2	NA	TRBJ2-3	CASSQIPPLAGGGDTQYF	TGCGCCAGCAGCCAAATACCTCCGCTAGCGGGGGGTGGAGATACGCAGTATTTT
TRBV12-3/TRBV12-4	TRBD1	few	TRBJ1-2	CASSPGTGWTYGYTF	TGTGCCAGCAGTCCCGGGACAGGGTGGACCTATGGCTACACCTTC
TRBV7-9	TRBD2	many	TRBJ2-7	CASSSGTSGSYEQYF	TGTGCCAGCAGCTCCGGGACTAGCGGGAGCTACGAGCAGTACTTC
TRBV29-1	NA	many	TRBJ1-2	CSVEDSGVYGYTF	TGCAGCGTTGAAGATTCCGGAGTCTATGGCTACACCTTC
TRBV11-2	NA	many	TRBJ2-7	CASSSGPTIYEQYF	TGTGCCAGCAGCTCCGGACCAACCATTTACGAGCAGTACTTC
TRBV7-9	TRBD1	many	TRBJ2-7	CASSWGQGAGEQYF	TGTGCCAGCAGCTGGGGACAGGGGGCGGGTGAGCAGTACTTC
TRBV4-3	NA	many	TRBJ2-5	CASSQEKAEQETQYF	TGCGCCAGCAGCCAAGAAAAAGCGGAACAAGAGACCCAGTACTTC
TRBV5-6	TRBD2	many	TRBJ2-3	CASSHPGLASTDTQYF	TGTGCCAGCAGTCATCCGGGACTAGCTTCCACAGATACGCAGTATTTT
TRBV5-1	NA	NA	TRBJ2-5	CASRFVGGGQETQYF	TGCGCCAGCCGCTTTGTGGGGGGCGGGCAAGAGACCCAGTACTTC
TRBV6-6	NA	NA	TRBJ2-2	CARGLSNTGELFF	TGTGCCAGAGGACTTTCGAACACCGGGGAGCTGTTTTTT
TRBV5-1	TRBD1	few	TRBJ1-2	CASSLPGGDGYTF	TGCGCCAGCAGCTTGCCAGGGGGGGATGGCTACACCTTC
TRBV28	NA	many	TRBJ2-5	CASSSPPRGLGETQYF	TGTGCCAGCAGTTCGCCTCCCAGGGGCCTAGGAGAGACCCAGTACTTC
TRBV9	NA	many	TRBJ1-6	CASSPWEDSYNSPLHF	TGTGCCAGCAGCCCCTGGGAAGATTCCTATAATTCACCCCTCCACTTT
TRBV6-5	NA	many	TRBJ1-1	CASGSTVYTEAFF	TGTGCCAGCGGCTCGACAGTGTACACTGAAGCTTTCTTT
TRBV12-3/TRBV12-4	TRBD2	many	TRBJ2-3	CASSGLAGAPDTQYF	TGTGCCAGCAGCGGACTAGCGGGAGCCCCAGATACGCAGTATTTT
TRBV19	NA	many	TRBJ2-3	CASSIYINTDTQYF	TGTGCCAGTAGTATTTACATAAACACAGATACGCAGTATTTT
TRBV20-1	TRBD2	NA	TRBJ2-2	CSAPLGLAGGGSRVVTGELFF	TGCAGTGCTCCCCTCGGGCTAGCGGGAGGGGGGTCTCGAGTTGTCACCGGGGAGCTGTTTTTT
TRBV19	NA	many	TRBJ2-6	CASSMPVGSGANVLTF	TGTGCCAGTAGTATGCCGGTGGGCTCTGGGGCCAACGTCCTGACTTTC
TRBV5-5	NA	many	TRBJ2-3	CASSWDLTDTQYF	TGTGCCAGCAGCTGGGACTTAACAGATACGCAGTATTTT
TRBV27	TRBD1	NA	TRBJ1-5	CASSRQGYNQPRHF	TGTGCCAGCAGCCGACAGGGGTACAATCAGCCCCGGCATTTT